Sequencing of this T cell receptor (beta chain) was carried out in a study of blood T cells in healthy people across ages. General study findings and limits: Donors of long life had a larger count of naive CD4+ cells and greater diversity than aged donors.

V shed 5 bases, J shed 0 bases, and the junction held 6 bases outside the gene matches. Per germline, CDR1 SGHVS and CDR2 FQNEAQ. This CDR3 region has 16 residues. With regard to this clonotype: What it binds is not known.

Primers used in a second PCR of roughly 6 to 11 cycles were a sample-barcoded 5' primer and a J-beta primer mix. No fewer than 2.5 million CDR3-containing paired-end reads came from each sample. TCRdb called the 5' RACE reads again in MiXCR, with one record for every CDR3 protein. The table records 380,000 or so distinct CDR3 sequences, about 49% of them present only once. About 10 milliliters of peripheral blood were drawn from each donor into EDTA-treated tubes. The receptor comes from a man aged 55 to 70 in good health. Input material: blood. V usage is TRBV7-8 and J usage is TRBJ1-4, with 7 bases matching TRBD1. The CDR3 DNA sequence: TGTGCCAGCAGCCTCAGACAGGGATCAACTAATGAAAAACTGTTTTTT. Its protein is CASSLRQGSTNEKLFF. Drawing the rest from reference TRBV7-8 and TRBJ1-4, the complete variable domain is GAGVSQSPRYKVAKRGQDVALRCDPISGHVSLFWYQQALGQGPEFLTYFQNEAQLDKSGLPSDRFFAERPEGSVSTLKIQRTQQEDSAVYLCASSLRQGSTNEKLFFGSGTQLSVL.